A selection of T cell receptor beta chains follows, all from one sample in a study of HIV-infected patients and healthy controls. TCRdb re-derived calls from the 5' RACE reads in MiXCR, one entry per CDR3 protein. The table records fewer than 8,000 distinct CDR3 sequences, more than 7.5% of them present only once. Material: blood, obtained during antiretroviral therapy. The receptors originated from an adult with HIV infection. CDR3s include the opening cysteine and the closing phenylalanine or tryptophan. The D gene is left open where the match is weak. Expanded clones are given a class, and other clones once, few, many or no size at all.

d_call j_call v_call clone_size cdr3_aa cdr3_nt
NA TRBJ2-5 TRBV27 medium-sized CASSFQGQSTQYF TGTGCCAGCAGTTTTCAAGGCCAATCGACCCAGTACTTC
NA TRBJ1-1 TRBV7-9 many CASSLESAEAFF TGTGCCAGCAGCTTAGAGTCAGCTGAAGCTTTCTTT
TRBD2 TRBJ2-1 TRBV6-6 medium-sized CASRSGTSGENEQFF TGTGCCAGCAGATCCGGGACTAGCGGGGAAAATGAGCAGTTCTTC
NA TRBJ2-7 TRBV20-1 many CSGTDHYEQYF TGCAGTGGTACAGACCATTACGAGCAGTACTTC
NA TRBJ2-1 TRBV29-1 many CSARIGGTVSYNEQFF TGCAGCGCCCGGATTGGGGGCACCGTCTCCTACAATGAGCAGTTCTTC
NA TRBJ1-1 TRBV7-9 NA CASSPRAGLNTEAFF TGTGCCAGCAGCCCCCGGGCAGGCTTGAACACTGAAGCTTTCTTT
NA TRBJ2-1 TRBV7-3 medium-sized CASSFEFSYNEQFF TGTGCCAGCAGCTTTGAATTTTCCTACAATGAGCAGTTCTTC
TRBD2 TRBJ2-2 TRBV6-5 NA CASSFTRTSRTGELFF TGTGCCAGCAGTTTCACCCGGACTAGCCGCACCGGGGAGCTGTTTTTT
NA TRBJ1-1 TRBV19 NA CASRRATAGPPEAFF TGTGCCAGCCGAAGGGCCACCGCGGGTCCTCCGGAAGCTTTCTTT
TRBD2 TRBJ2-1 TRBV29-1 many CSVTGTSSYNEQFF TGCAGCGTTACCGGGACTAGCTCCTACAATGAGCAGTTCTTC
NA TRBJ1-6 TRBV6-5 medium-sized CASSYEGHINSPLHF TGTGCCAGCAGTTACGAGGGACACATCAATTCACCCCTCCACTTT
NA TRBJ1-6 TRBV11-1 medium-sized CASSPTGFGNSPLHF TGTGCCAGCAGCCCTACCGGGTTCGGTAATTCACCCCTCCACTTT
NA TRBJ1-3 TRBV5-1 many CASSLVQGSGNTIYF TGCGCCAGCAGCTTGGTACAGGGCTCTGGAAACACCATATATTTT
TRBD2 TRBJ2-2 TRBV6-5 many CASSYHASSGRYTGELFF TGTGCCAGCAGTTACCACGCCTCCAGCGGGAGATACACCGGGGAGCTGTTTTTT
TRBD2 TRBJ2-1 TRBV9 many CASSVEAGGPLGEQFF TGTGCCAGCAGCGTAGAAGCGGGGGGGCCTCTAGGTGAGCAGTTCTTC
NA TRBJ2-7 TRBV20-1 few CSARRPPGHVYEQYF TGCAGTGCTAGGAGGCCCCCGGGACATGTATACGAGCAGTACTTC
NA TRBJ1-4 TRBV28 many CASERSGAEKLFF TGTGCCAGCGAAAGGAGCGGGGCTGAAAAACTGTTTTTT
TRBD1 TRBJ2-2 TRBV13 medium-sized CASSQDRGAAGELFF TGTGCCAGCAGCCAAGACAGGGGAGCGGCCGGGGAGCTGTTTTTT
TRBD2 TRBJ2-7 TRBV28 many CASSPSGGASTYEQYF TGTGCCAGCAGTCCGTCGGGGGGGGCTTCTACCTACGAGCAGTACTTC
TRBD1 TRBJ1-5 TRBV2 medium-sized CASRQGFNSNQPQHF TGTGCCAGTCGACAGGGCTTTAATAGCAATCAGCCCCAGCATTTT
TRBD1 TRBJ1-1 TRBV7-3 medium-sized CASSLQGQGAEAFF TGTGCCAGCAGCTTACAGGGACAGGGGGCTGAAGCTTTCTTT
NA TRBJ2-7 TRBV28 NA CDSSLRSRGLGSYEQYF TGTGACAGCAGTTTACGGTCGCGCGGGTTGGGTTCCTACGAGCAGTACTTC
TRBD1 TRBJ1-1 TRBV19 many CASSVQGGTEAFF TGTGCCAGTAGTGTACAGGGGGGCACTGAAGCTTTCTTT
TRBD1 TRBJ2-1 TRBV6-2/TRBV6-3 many CASRTGGAYNEQFF TGTGCCAGCAGGACAGGGGGAGCGTACAATGAGCAGTTCTTC
NA TRBJ1-5 TRBV20-1 many CSATNRDGGYSNQPQHF TGCAGTGCGACAAACCGGGACGGAGGATATAGCAATCAGCCCCAGCATTTT
NA TRBJ2-2 TRBV4-1 few CASSLHLTGELFF TGCGCCAGCAGCCTCCACTTGACCGGGGAGCTGTTTTTT
NA TRBJ1-6 TRBV6-5 medium-sized CASSYPPGQGDNSPLHF TGTGCCAGCAGTTACCCCCCCGGCCAGGGAGATAATTCACCCCTCCACTTT
TRBD1 TRBJ1-5 TRBV7-2 many CASSYGTGGFQPQHF TGTGCCAGCAGCTACGGGACAGGGGGCTTTCAGCCCCAGCATTTT
NA TRBJ1-5 TRBV9 medium-sized CASSGGGDQPQHF TGTGCCAGCAGCGGGGGGGGGGACCAGCCCCAGCATTTT
NA TRBJ1-3 TRBV4-3 medium-sized CASSQDLRNTIYF TGCGCCAGCAGCCAAGATCTTCGGAACACCATATATTTT
NA TRBJ1-1 TRBV6-5 medium-sized CASGTVNTEAFF TGTGCCAGCGGCACAGTAAACACTGAAGCTTTCTTT
NA TRBJ1-5 TRBV12-3/TRBV12-4 NA CASSLGDQPQHF TGTGCCAGCAGTCTGGGGGATCAGCCCCAGCATTTT
TRBD1 TRBJ1-1 TRBV6-5 many CASSRTGMNTEAFF TGTGCCAGCAGTAGGACAGGGATGAACACTGAAGCTTTCTTT
NA TRBJ2-3 TRBV28 many CGSSRAGDYTDTQYF TGTGGCTCTTCGAGGGCAGGGGACTACACAGATACGCAGTATTTT
NA TRBJ2-1 TRBV29-1 medium-sized CSARDGRRGQFF TGCAGCGCCCGGGACGGCCGAAGGGGGCAGTTCTTC
TRBD2 TRBJ2-5 TRBV7-2 NA CATGAGARETQYF TGTGCCACCGGGGCGGGAGCCAGGGAGACCCAGTACTTC
TRBD2 TRBJ2-3 TRBV2 large CASRALSGEGTDTQYF TGTGCCAGCAGGGCCTTAAGCGGGGAGGGCACAGATACGCAGTATTTT
NA TRBJ1-5 TRBV20-1 medium-sized CSARGRGNQPQHF TGCAGTGCTCGTGGACGGGGAAATCAGCCCCAGCATTTT
NA TRBJ1-1 TRBV11-1 medium-sized CASSLEQASEAFF TGTGCCAGCAGCTTAGAACAGGCCTCTGAAGCTTTCTTT
TRBD1 TRBJ1-1 TRBV6-2/TRBV6-3 NA CASSSRDRGITEAFF TGTGCCAGCAGTTCCAGGGACAGGGGTATAACTGAAGCTTTCTTT
NA TRBJ1-5 TRBV27 many CASSLRPLGAGSNQPQHF TGTGCCAGCAGTTTAAGACCTCTCGGGGCGGGGAGCAATCAGCCCCAGCATTTT
NA TRBJ1-1 TRBV27 many CASRDRPRSEAFF TGTGCCAGCAGGGACAGACCAAGGTCTGAAGCTTTCTTT
NA TRBJ2-7 TRBV7-2 medium-sized CASSRDPQSSYEQYF TGTGCCAGCAGCCGCGACCCTCAGAGCTCCTACGAGCAGTACTTC
TRBD1 TRBJ2-2 TRBV27 medium-sized CASNLDRADGELFF TGTGCCAGCAACCTGGACAGGGCCGACGGGGAGCTGTTTTTT
NA TRBJ2-5 TRBV6-2/TRBV6-3 NA CASSLGDPARETQYF TGTGCCAGCAGTTTAGGGGACCCGGCGAGAGAGACCCAGTACTTC
NA TRBJ1-1 TRBV12-3/TRBV12-4 medium-sized CASSLGGKNTEAFF TGTGCCAGCAGCTTAGGGGGGAAGAACACTGAAGCTTTCTTT
TRBD2 TRBJ2-7 TRBV20-1 medium-sized CSAREISGGYYEQYF TGCAGTGCTAGAGAGATAAGCGGGGGTTATTACGAGCAGTACTTC
TRBD1 TRBJ1-4 TRBV10-3 many CAISESGDRDEKLFF TGTGCCATCAGTGAGTCGGGGGACAGGGATGAAAAACTGTTTTTT
TRBD1 TRBJ2-5 TRBV28 many CASSYRGFMEETQYF TGTGCCAGCAGTTACAGGGGTTTTATGGAGGAGACCCAGTACTTC
TRBD2 TRBJ2-3 TRBV28 NA CASSLAGGHVGTDTQYF TGTGCCAGCAGTTTAGCGGGAGGGCATGTCGGCACAGATACGCAGTATTTT
NA TRBJ1-2 TRBV6-4 NA CASSARDRTADYGYTF TGTGCCAGCAGTGCCCGGGACCGAACGGCGGACTATGGCTACACCTTC
NA TRBJ2-2 TRBV12-5 medium-sized CASGPGTLNTGELFF TGTGCTAGTGGTCCCGGGACATTGAACACCGGGGAGCTGTTTTTT